This TCR beta chain was retrieved from a study of T-cell memory formation after mild COVID-19. The germline V and J ends were trimmed by 4 bases and 1 base, with 14 bases remaining between them. The CDR3 totals 15 residues. Germline lookup yields CDR1 SGHRS and CDR2 YFSETQ. TCRdb reprocessed the 5' RACE reads via MiXCR and lists one record per CDR3 protein. The top ten clones hold more than 2% of a sample with about 180,000 distinct CDR3 sequences, more than 15% of them seen once. This clonotype was detected a few times. The chain combines TRBV5-1 with TRBJ1-1; TRBD1 is a possible D gene (6 bases). The TCR was taken from an adult woman who had mild COVID-19 (a few samples of this study predate the infection). Cell type and time point are not known. Sequencing was performed on PBMCs or a T cell subset sorted from them (not recorded which). CDR3 region: CASSPYSGENTEAFF. The CDR3 coding sequence is TGCGCCAGCAGCCCCTACTCAGGGGAGAACACTGAAGCTTTCTTT.